This T cell receptor (beta chain) was recovered during a study of T cells in Graves' hyperthyroidism and ophthalmopathy. There were TCR beta CDR3 regions amplified from RNA transcripts. The TCR CDR3 was amplified in a first-round RT-PCR using the HTBI primer set. TCRdb itself ran the multiplex PCR reads through MiXCR, one entry per CDR3 protein. The sample consists of over 350,000 distinct CDR3 sequences, about a fifth of them appearing once. This CDR3 contains 17 residues. V dropped 2 bases and J dropped 3 bases, with 20 bases sitting between them. Germline V CDR1 and CDR2: SEHNR, FQNEAQ (reference sequence). Ten or more counts support this clonotype.

This sequence joins TRBV7-9 and TRBJ2-7; TRBD2 is a possible D gene (6 bases). Input material: blood. This TCR derives from a man younger than 35 with Graves' ophthalmopathy. The CDR3 spells CASSLYEGTGGDYEQYF. DNA for the CDR3: TGTGCCAGCAGCTTATACGAGGGTACGGGCGGGGACTACGAGCAGTACTTC.